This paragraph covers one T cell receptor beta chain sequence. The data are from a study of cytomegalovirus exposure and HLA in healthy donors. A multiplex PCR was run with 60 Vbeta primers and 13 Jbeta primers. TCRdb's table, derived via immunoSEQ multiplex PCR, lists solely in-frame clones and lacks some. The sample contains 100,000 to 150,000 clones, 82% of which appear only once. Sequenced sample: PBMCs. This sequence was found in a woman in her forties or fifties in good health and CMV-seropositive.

The DNA for the CDR3 is TGCGCCAGCAGCCCTGCCGGGACAATCGGCGAGCAGTACTTC. It encodes CASSPAGTIGEQYF. V gene TRBV5-1 combines with J gene TRBJ2-7; possible D gene TRBD1, 6 bases. The CDR3 extends over 14 amino acids. V shed 4 bases and J shed 6 bases, with 17 bases lying between them. Germline values: CDR1 SGHRS, CDR2 YFSETQ.